This T cell receptor (beta chain) was recovered during a study of blood T cell repertoires in COVID-19. Original data processing: Reference gene primer amplification gave nucleated cell count estimates. TCRdb's table, derived via immunoSEQ multiplex PCR, lists solely in-frame clones and lacks some. V, J and clone size are those of that table, while D and trimming were read from the DNA. Among roughly 150,000 clones listed, roughly four fifths were seen once. The germline CDR1 and CDR2 sequences are KGHDR and SFDVKD. This CDR3 is built from 13 residues. The germline V and J ends were trimmed by 12 bases and 6 bases, with 17 bases remaining between them. The count of this clone is one.

The sequenced sample consisted of peripheral blood. This sequence joins TRBV24-1 and TRBJ2-1; D possibly corresponds to TRBD1 (5 bases). This clonotype was sampled from a human donor in a cohort sampled during active COVID-19. The CDR3 DNA is TGTGCCGTGGGGCTAAGAGGCGTCAATGAGCAGTTCTTC. Translating it yields CAVGLRGVNEQFF.